The entry below describes one T cell receptor beta chain. Its specificity is unknown. The assay was immunoSEQ multiplex PCR, and TCRdb's table has in-frame clones only and misses some. The sample consists of roughly 98,000 clones, 75% to 90% of them appearing once. The data derive from a study of radiotherapy plus CTLA-4 blockade in lung cancer. Study context: Disease control was achieved by approximately 32% of patients, and objective responses by around 17%. Findings and limits, study-wide: Early shifts in blood T cell clones, with interferon-beta, reportedly predicted response best. Once radiotherapy plus ipilimumab had been given, TCR clones derived from tumor expanded in blood.

This CDR3 contains 14 residues. J lost 3 bases, V lost 5 bases, and 5 bases had no gene match. CDR1 is LNHDA, CDR2 SQIVND, per germline (reference sequence). Each patient with chemo-refractory metastatic non-small-cell lung cancer was treated with focal radiation plus CTLA-4 blockade using ipilimumab. This clonotype originated in a human donor with non-small cell lung cancer who had a partial response to radiotherapy plus ipilimumab. Here the sequenced sample was peripheral blood, taken from a patient treated with radiotherapy plus ipilimumab. The chain uses TRBV19 and TRBJ2-5, with 8 positions matching TRBD2. CDR3 sequence (DNA): TGTGCCAGTAGTCGGTCGGGAGGGAAAGAGACCCAGTACTTC. Translated: CASSRSGGKETQYF.